This entry features one T cell receptor (beta chain) sequence. The data were obtained in a study of control samples from healthy donors and cancer patients. This CDR3 has 13 amino acids. Trimming removed 1 base from V and 6 bases from J, with 10 bases in between. Germline V gene sequence: CDR1 GTSNPN, CDR2 SVGIG (reference sequence). TCRdb keeps only in-frame clones here, not all; method: immunoSEQ multiplex PCR. The data hold 100,000 to 110,000 clones, with less than 90% observed a single time. The receptor was derived from a woman in her forties or fifties in good health. The J gene is TRBJ1-5, the V gene TRBV30, with unresolved D. The sequencing sample was made of blood. CDR3 sequence reads: CAWSGAGGQPQHF. The CDR3, as DNA: TGTGCCTGGAGTGGGGCAGGTGGTCAGCCCCAGCATTTT.